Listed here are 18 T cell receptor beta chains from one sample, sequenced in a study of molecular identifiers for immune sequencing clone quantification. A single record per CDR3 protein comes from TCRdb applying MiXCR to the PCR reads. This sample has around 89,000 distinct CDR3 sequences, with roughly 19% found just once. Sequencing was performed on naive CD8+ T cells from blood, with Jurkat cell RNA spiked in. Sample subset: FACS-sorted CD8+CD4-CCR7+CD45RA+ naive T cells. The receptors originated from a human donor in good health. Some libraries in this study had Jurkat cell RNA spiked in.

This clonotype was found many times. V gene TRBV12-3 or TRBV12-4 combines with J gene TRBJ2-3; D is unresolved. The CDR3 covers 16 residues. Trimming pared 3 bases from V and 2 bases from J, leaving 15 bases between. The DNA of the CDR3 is TGTGCCAGCAGTTTTTCGGAGCAGGTCGTCACAGATACGCAGTATTTT. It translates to CASSFSEQVVTDTQYF.

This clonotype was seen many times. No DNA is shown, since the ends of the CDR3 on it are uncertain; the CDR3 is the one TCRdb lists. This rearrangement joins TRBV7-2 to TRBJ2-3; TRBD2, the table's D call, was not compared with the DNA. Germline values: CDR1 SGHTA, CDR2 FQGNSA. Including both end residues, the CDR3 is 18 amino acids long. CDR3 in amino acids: CASSSSGLRGGFTDTQYF.

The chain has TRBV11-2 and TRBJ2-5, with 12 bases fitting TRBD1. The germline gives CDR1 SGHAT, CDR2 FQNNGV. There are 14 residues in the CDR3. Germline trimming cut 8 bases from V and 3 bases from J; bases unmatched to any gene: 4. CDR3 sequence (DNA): TGTGCCAGCGGGGACAGGGGGCCGGAAGAGACCCAGTACTTC. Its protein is CASGDRGPEETQYF.

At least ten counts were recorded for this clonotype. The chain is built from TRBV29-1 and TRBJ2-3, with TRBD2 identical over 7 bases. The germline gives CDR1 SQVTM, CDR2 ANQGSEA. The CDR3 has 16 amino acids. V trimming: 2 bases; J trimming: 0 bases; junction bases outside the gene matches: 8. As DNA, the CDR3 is TGCAGCGTTGAAAGCCAGCGGGAAACTAGCACAGATACGCAGTATTTT. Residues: CSVESQRETSTDTQYF.

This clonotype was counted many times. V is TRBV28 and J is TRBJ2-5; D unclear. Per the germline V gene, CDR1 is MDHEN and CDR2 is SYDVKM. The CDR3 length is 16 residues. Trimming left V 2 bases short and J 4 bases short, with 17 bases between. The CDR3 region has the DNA TGTGCCAGCAGTTTAGGGTTAGAGTATGCCCGAGAGACCCAGTACTTC. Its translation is CASSLGLEYARETQYF.

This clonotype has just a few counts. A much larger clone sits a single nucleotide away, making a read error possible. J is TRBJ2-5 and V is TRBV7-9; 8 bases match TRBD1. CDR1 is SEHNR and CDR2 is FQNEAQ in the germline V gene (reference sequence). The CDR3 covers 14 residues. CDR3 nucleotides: TGTGCCAGCACCCAAGAGGACAGGGATGAGACCCAGTGCTTC. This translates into CASTQEDRDETQCF.

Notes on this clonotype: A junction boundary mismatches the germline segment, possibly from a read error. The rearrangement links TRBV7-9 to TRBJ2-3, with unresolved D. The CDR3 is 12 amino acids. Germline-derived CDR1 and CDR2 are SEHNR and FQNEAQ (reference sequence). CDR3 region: CTSSPPRDTQYF. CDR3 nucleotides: TGTACCAGCAGCCCACCAAGAGATACGCAGTATTTT.

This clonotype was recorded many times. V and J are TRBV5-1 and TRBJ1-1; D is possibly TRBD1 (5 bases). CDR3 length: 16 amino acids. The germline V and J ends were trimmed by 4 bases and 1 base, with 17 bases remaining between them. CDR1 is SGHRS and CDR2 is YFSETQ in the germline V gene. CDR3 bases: TGCGCCAGCAGCACAAGCCGGGCTCAGGGGAACACTGAAGCTTTCTTT. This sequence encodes CASSTSRAQGNTEAFF.

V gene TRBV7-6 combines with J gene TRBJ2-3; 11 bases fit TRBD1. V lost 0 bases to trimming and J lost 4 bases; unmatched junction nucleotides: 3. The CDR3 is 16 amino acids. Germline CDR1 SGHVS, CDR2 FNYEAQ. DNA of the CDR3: TGTGCCAGCAGCTTAGCGTCGGGACAGGGGGCAGATACGCAGTATTTT. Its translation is CASSLASGQGADTQYF.

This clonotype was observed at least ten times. CDR3 sequence (DNA): TGCGCCAGCAGCTTGGCTAGCGACACCCAAGAGACCCAGTACTTC. It yields the protein CASSLASDTQETQYF. The chain links TRBV5-1 to TRBJ2-5, with D perhaps TRBD2 (6 bases). The CDR3 spans 15 residues. V dropped 0 bases and J dropped 1 base, with 10 bases sitting between them. Germline CDR1 and CDR2: SGHRS and YFSETQ.

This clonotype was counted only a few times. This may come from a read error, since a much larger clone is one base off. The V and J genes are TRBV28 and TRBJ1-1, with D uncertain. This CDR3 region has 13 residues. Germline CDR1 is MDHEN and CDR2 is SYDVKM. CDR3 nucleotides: TGTGCCAGCAGTTTAAGCGACAACACTGAAGCTTGCTTT. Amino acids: CASSLSDNTEACF.

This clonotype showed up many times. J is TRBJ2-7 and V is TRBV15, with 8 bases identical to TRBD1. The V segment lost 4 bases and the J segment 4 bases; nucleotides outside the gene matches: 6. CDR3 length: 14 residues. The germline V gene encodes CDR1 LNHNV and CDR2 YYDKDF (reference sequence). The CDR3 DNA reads TGTGCCACCAGCAACCGGACAGGGCTGTACGAGCAGTACTTC. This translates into CATSNRTGLYEQYF.

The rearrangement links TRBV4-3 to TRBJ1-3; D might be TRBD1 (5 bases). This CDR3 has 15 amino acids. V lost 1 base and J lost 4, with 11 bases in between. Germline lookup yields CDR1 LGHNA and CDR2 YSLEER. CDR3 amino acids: CASSQGAGSGNTIYF. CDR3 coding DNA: TGCGCCAGCAGCCAAGGGGCAGGGTCCGGAAACACCATATATTTT.

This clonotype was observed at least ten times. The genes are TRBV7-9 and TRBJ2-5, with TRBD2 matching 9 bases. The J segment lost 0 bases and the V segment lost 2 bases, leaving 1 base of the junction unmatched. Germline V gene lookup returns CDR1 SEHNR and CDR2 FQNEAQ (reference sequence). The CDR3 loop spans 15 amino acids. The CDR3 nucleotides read TGTGCCAGCAGCTTACGGACTAGCGACCAAGAGACCCAGTACTTC. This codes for CASSLRTSDQETQYF. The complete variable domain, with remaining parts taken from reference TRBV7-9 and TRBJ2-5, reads DTGVSQNPRHKITKRGQNVTFRCDPISEHNRLYWYRQTLGQGPEFLTYFQNEAQLEKSRLLSDRFSAERPKGSFSTLEIQRTEQGDSAMYLCASSLRTSDQETQYFGPGTRLLVL.

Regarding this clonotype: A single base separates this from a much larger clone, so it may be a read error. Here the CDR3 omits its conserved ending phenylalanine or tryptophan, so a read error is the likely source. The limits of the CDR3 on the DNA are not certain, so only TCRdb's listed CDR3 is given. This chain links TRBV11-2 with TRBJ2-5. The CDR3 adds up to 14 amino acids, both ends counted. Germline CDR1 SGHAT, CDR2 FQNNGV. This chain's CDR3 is CASSLDIRPHLRYL.

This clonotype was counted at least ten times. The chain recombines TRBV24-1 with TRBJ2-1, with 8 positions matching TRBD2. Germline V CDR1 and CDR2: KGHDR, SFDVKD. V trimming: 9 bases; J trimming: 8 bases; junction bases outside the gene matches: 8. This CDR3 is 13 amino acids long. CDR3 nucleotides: TGTGCCACCGCCGGGGGGGGGCAGGATGAGCAGTTCTTC. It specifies CATAGGGQDEQFF.

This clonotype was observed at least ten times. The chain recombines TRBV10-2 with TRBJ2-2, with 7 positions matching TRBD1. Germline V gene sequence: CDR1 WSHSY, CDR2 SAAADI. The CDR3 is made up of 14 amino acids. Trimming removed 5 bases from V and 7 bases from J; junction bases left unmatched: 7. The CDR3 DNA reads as TGCGCCAGCAGTCTACTTACAGGGGACGGGGAGCTGTTTTTT. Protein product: CASSLLTGDGELFF.

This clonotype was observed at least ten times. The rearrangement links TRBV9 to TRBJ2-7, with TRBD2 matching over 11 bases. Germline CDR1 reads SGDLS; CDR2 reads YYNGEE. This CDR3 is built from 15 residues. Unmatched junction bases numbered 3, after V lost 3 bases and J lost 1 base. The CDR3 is CASSEGTSGSYEQYF. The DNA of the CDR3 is TGTGCCAGCAGCGAGGGGACTAGCGGATCCTACGAGCAGTACTTC.